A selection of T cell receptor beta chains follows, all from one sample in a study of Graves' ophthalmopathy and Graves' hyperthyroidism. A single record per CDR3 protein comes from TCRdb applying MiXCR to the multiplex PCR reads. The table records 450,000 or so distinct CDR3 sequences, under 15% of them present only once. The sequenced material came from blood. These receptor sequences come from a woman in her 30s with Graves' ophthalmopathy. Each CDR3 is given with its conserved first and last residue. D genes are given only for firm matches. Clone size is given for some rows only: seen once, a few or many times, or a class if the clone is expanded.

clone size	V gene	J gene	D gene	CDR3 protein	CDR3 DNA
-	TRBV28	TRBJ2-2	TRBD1	CASSLSRDRDTGELFF	TGTGCCAGCAGTTTATCCCGGGACAGGGACACCGGGGAGCTGTTTTTT
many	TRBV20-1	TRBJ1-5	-	CSAQGRQVGQPQHF	TGCAGTGCTCAAGGAAGGCAGGTGGGTCAGCCCCAGCATTTT
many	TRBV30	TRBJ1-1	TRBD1	CAWSGQGGERAFF	TGTGCCTGGAGTGGACAGGGGGGGGAGCGAGCTTTCTTT
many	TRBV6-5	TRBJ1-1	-	CASSYRAGEAEAFF	TGTGCCAGCAGTTACCGGGCAGGGGAAGCTGAAGCTTTCTTT
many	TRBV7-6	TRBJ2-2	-	CASSPPQWTGELFF	TGTGCCAGCAGCCCGCCACAGTGGACCGGGGAGCTGTTTTTT
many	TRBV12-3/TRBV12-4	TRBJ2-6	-	CASSSPGAGANVLTF	TGTGCCAGCAGTTCCCCAGGGGCCGGGGCCAACGTCCTGACTTTC
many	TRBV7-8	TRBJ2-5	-	CASSLVGSWGVETQYF	TGTGCCAGCAGCTTAGTTGGCAGTTGGGGGGTCGAGACCCAGTACTTC
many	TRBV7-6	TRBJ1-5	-	CASSLRWGKNQPQHF	TGTGCCAGCAGCTTGAGGTGGGGGAAGAATCAGCCCCAGCATTTT
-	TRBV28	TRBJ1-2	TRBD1	CASSIGQGGYTF	TGTGCCAGCAGTATCGGACAGGGGGGCTACACCTTC
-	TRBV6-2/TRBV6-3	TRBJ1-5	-	CASSYQGNNQPQHF	TGTGCCAGCAGTTACCAGGGAAACAATCAGCCCCAGCATTTT
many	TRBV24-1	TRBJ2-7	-	CATSDPARSYEQYF	TGTGCCACCAGTGATCCCGCCCGATCCTACGAGCAGTACTTC
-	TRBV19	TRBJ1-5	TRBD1	CASSEFPGTGVPQPQHF	TGTGCCAGTAGTGAATTCCCCGGGACAGGGGTCCCTCAGCCCCAGCATTTT
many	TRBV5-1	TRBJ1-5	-	CASSLEGLGNQPQHF	TGCGCCAGCAGCTTGGAAGGGTTGGGCAATCAGCCCCAGCATTTT
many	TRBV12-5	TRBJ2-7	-	CASGLHGTNLQGDEQYF	TGTGCTAGTGGTTTGCATGGGACAAACCTACAAGGAGACGAGCAGTACTTC
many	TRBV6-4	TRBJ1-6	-	CTSSYSSRQEWTPLHF	TGTACCAGCAGTTACTCGAGCAGGCAGGAGTGGACTCCCCTCCACTTT
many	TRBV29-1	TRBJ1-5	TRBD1	CSVTTGVNQPQHF	TGCAGCGTCACCACAGGGGTGAATCAGCCCCAGCATTTT
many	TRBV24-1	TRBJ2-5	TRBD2	CATSDWTSGEQETQYF	TGTGCCACCAGTGATTGGACTAGCGGGGAACAAGAGACCCAGTACTTC
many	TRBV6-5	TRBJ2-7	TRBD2	CASSYSRTGGPVEQYF	TGTGCCAGCAGTTACTCGAGGACGGGAGGGCCGGTCGAGCAGTACTTC
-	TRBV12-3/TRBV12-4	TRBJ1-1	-	CASSLERADTEAFF	TGTGCCAGCAGTTTAGAGCGGGCTGACACTGAAGCTTTCTTT
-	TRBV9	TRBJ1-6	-	CASSVSPGIGLNSPLHF	TGTGCCAGCAGCGTAAGTCCAGGGATTGGATTGAATTCACCCCTCCACTTT
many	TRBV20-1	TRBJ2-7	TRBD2	CSASKRGASYEQYF	TGCAGTGCTAGTAAGCGGGGGGCTTCCTACGAGCAGTACTTC
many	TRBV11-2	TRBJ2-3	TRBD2	CASTSGLAVQRTQYF	TGTGCCAGCACCTCGGGACTAGCGGTGCAGCGCACGCAGTATTTT
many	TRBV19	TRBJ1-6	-	CASGANFNSPLHF	TGTGCCAGTGGGGCCAACTTTAATTCACCCCTCCACTTT
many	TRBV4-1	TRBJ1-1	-	CASSLPGENTEAFF	TGCGCCAGCAGCTTGCCGGGGGAGAACACTGAAGCTTTCTTT
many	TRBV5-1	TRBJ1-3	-	CASSPTDRDSGNTIYF	TGCGCCAGCAGCCCCACGGACAGAGACTCTGGAAACACCATATATTTT
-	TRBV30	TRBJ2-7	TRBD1	CAWSTGVSYEQYF	TGTGCCTGGAGTACAGGGGTCTCCTACGAGCAGTACTTC